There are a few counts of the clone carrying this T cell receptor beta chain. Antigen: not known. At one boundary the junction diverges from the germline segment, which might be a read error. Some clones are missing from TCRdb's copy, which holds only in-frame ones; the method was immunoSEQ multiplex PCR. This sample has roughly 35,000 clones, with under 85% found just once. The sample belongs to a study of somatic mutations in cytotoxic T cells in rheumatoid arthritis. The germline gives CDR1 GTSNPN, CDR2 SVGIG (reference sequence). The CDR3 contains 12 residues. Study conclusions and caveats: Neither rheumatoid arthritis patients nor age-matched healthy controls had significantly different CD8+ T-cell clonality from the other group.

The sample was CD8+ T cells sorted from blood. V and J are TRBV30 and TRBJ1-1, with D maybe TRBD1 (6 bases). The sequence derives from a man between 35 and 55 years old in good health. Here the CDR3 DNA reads TGTGCCTGGAGTGTTGGGGACAACTTAGGAACTTTT. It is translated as CAWSVGDNLGTF.